This passage covers 23 T cell receptor beta chains from one sample sequenced in a study of cytomegalovirus exposure and HLA in healthy donors. Sequencing used immunoSEQ multiplex PCR; TCRdb keeps in-frame clones, though not all of them. This table has 220,000 or so clones, 80% to 85% appearing once. The material sequenced was PBMCs. These receptors came from a woman in her twenties or thirties in good health and CMV-seropositive.

The chain carries TRBV5-4 and TRBJ1-5; D unclear. V lost 5 bases and J lost 0, with 15 bases in between. This CDR3 has 16 amino acids. The V gene's germline CDR1 is SGHNT and CDR2 YYREEE (reference sequence). The CDR3 protein is CASSSQGRFSNQPQHF. The CDR3 nucleotides read TGTGCCAGCAGTTCACAAGGGCGGTTTAGCAATCAGCCCCAGCATTTT.

Only a few counts were recorded for this clone. The chain combines TRBV7-9 with TRBJ2-3; 9 nucleotides align to TRBD1. Trimming cost V 5 bases and J 4 bases; bases outside gene matches: 7. The CDR3 is made up of 15 amino acids. The germline gives CDR1 SEHNR, CDR2 FQNEAQ (reference sequence). CDR3 nucleotide sequence: TGTGCCAGCAGCCAAGGACAGGGGAGGGCAGATACGCAGTATTTT. As protein: CASSQGQGRADTQYF.

This clone was counted a single time. This chain links TRBV10-3 with TRBJ1-2, with no clear D. Germline V CDR1 and CDR2: ENHRY, SYGVKD. The CDR3 is made up of 13 amino acids. With 4 bases removed from V and 5 bases from J, the gap between germline ends came to 11 bases. CDR3 in amino acids: CAISGGSGYGYTF. CDR3 nucleotide sequence: TGTGCCATCAGTGGGGGTTCGGGTTATGGCTACACCTTC.

The CDR3 DNA reads TGTGCCAGCAGTCCGACAGCGGGAGGGCCGTACGAGCAGTACTTC. It translates to CASSPTAGGPYEQYF. The chain links TRBV28 to TRBJ2-7; TRBD2 matches 10 bases. This CDR3 is 15 amino acids long. The ends lost 5 bases at V and 4 bases at J; junction bases unmatched: 8. Per germline, CDR1 MDHEN and CDR2 SYDVKM.

The V call is TRBV14, the J call TRBJ1-2, with 8 nucleotides matching TRBD1. There are 16 residues in the CDR3. V trimming: 4 bases; J trimming: 8 bases; junction bases outside the gene matches: 15. In germline, CDR1 is SGHDN, CDR2 FVKESK. CDR3 in DNA: TGTGCCAGCAGCCCTAGTACCGGGACAGGCTTCACCGGCTACACCTTC. Translating it yields CASSPSTGTGFTGYTF.

This chain connects TRBV30 to TRBJ2-1; D possibly uses TRBD1 or TRBD2 (5 bases each). Germline lookup yields CDR1 GTSNPN and CDR2 SVGIG (reference sequence). This CDR3 spans 13 amino acids. The V and J ends lost 2 bases and 7 bases respectively, with 12 bases between them. CDR3 nucleotides: TGTGCCTGGAGTAGGGACCCAATGAATGAGCAGTTCTTC. Translation: CAWSRDPMNEQFF. Complete variable domain (other parts from reference TRBV30 and TRBJ2-1): SQTIHQWPATLVQPVGSPLSLECTVEGTSNPNLYWYRQAAGRGLQLLFYSVGIGQISSEVPQNLSASRPQDRQFILSSKKLLLSDSGFYLCAWSRDPMNEQFFGPGTRLTVL.

The gene calls are TRBV7-8 and TRBJ1-5, with a weak D call TRBD1 (6 bases). Germline V lookup: CDR1 SGHVS, CDR2 FQNEAQ. This CDR3 has 16 amino acids. V lost 4 bases to trimming and J lost 3 bases, with 16 bases between them. This chain's CDR3 is CASSSRDTSYNQPQHF. The DNA for the CDR3 is TGTGCCAGCAGCTCCCGGGACACATCTTACAATCAGCCCCAGCATTTT.

The chain uses TRBV30 and TRBJ2-3; possible D gene TRBD2, 5 bases. The germline V and J ends were trimmed by 0 bases and 1 base, with 8 bases remaining between them. Germline V gene sequence: CDR1 GTSNPN, CDR2 SVGIG (reference sequence). This CDR3 has 14 residues. CDR3 nucleotide sequence: TGTGCCTGGAGTGTTAGCGAGGGCACAGATACGCAGTATTTT. Its translation is CAWSVSEGTDTQYF.

The chain recombines TRBV5-1 with TRBJ2-7; 8 bases are a match to TRBD1. Germline trimming cut 4 bases from V and 3 bases from J; bases unmatched to any gene: 12. This CDR3 contains 16 residues. Germline lookup yields CDR1 SGHRS and CDR2 YFSETQ. CDR3 protein: CASSPTPGGLSYEQYF. In DNA form, the CDR3 reads TGCGCCAGCAGCCCTACCCCAGGGGGCTTAAGCTACGAGCAGTACTTC.

V usage is TRBV2 and J usage is TRBJ1-1, with D perhaps TRBD1 (6 bases). The V end was cut by 10 bases, the J end by 1 base, with 13 bases between. The CDR3 contains 13 residues. Germline V lookup: CDR1 SNHLY, CDR2 FYNNEI. The CDR3 DNA follows: TGTGCCACTTATACAGGGACGAACACTGAAGCTTTCTTT. Translation: CATYTGTNTEAFF.

J is TRBJ2-7 and V is TRBV10-3, with TRBD1 as a possible D gene (5 bases). The CDR3 extends over 12 amino acids. Trimming pared 10 bases from V and 3 bases from J, leaving 13 bases between. In germline, CDR1 is ENHRY, CDR2 SYGVKD. CDR3: CATKVDSYEQYF. The CDR3 DNA reads TGTGCCACCAAAGTTGACAGCTACGAGCAGTACTTC.

The chain has TRBV27 and TRBJ1-5; D gene ambiguous. Germline CDR1 MNHEY, CDR2 SMNVEV (reference sequence). The CDR3 spans 16 residues. V was pared by 8 bases and J by 4 bases, with 21 bases between. CDR3 bases: TGTGCCAGCCTTCTCCCCGTCCCCCGTGGGAATCAGCCCCAGCATTTT. It is translated as CASLLPVPRGNQPQHF.

J is TRBJ1-2 and V is TRBV29-1; D not certain. The germline CDR1 and CDR2 sequences are SQVTM and ANQGSEA. The CDR3 totals 13 residues. Between the trimmed V and J ends, which lost 3 bases and 1 base, there was a span of 9 bases. The CDR3 loop reads CSVEEGFNYGYTF. The DNA of the CDR3 is TGCAGCGTTGAGGAGGGTTTTAACTATGGCTACACCTTC.

V is TRBV7-9 and J is TRBJ2-2, with 8 nucleotides matching TRBD1. The germline CDR1 and CDR2 sequences are SEHNR and FQNEAQ (reference sequence). The CDR3 totals 15 residues. The junction had 6 bases not matched to a gene; V was cut back by 5 bases and J by 4 bases. The CDR3 coding sequence is TGTGCCAGCAGCCTACAGGGGGATGGCACCGGGGAGCTGTTTTTT. Translation: CASSLQGDGTGELFF.

This chain joins TRBV28 and TRBJ1-2; maybe TRBD1 (6 bases). V lost 5 bases, J lost 2 bases, and 9 bases lay in between. Per the germline V gene, CDR1 is MDHEN and CDR2 is SYDVKM. The CDR3 consists of 13 residues. This chain's CDR3 is CASSHGTNYGYTF. The CDR3 DNA follows: TGTGCCAGCAGTCATGGGACAAACTATGGCTACACCTTC.

V gene TRBV13 combines with J gene TRBJ2-7, with D possibly matching TRBD1 (5 bases). The CDR3 sequence is 14 residues long. Germline V CDR1 and CDR2: PRHDT, FYEKMQ (reference sequence). V was clipped by 1 base and J by 5 bases, with 12 bases between them. The chain's CDR3 is CASSLDTGSHEQYF. CDR3 coding DNA: TGTGCCAGCAGCTTAGACACAGGTTCGCACGAGCAGTACTTC. The variable domain in full, completed from reference TRBV13 and TRBJ2-7, reads AAGVIQSPRHLIKEKRETATLKCYPIPRHDTVYWYQQGPGQDPQFLISFYEKMQSDKGSIPDRFSAQQFSDYHSELNMSSLELGDSALYFCASSLDTGSHEQYFGPGTRLTVT.

The V call is TRBV30, the J call TRBJ1-5; possibly TRBD1 for D (6 bases). CDR1 and CDR2 (germline): GTSNPN, SVGIG (reference sequence). The CDR3 is made up of 15 amino acids. Trimming shortened V by 0 bases and J by 6 bases, and 15 bases separated the two germline ends. CDR3: CAWSVRGAMGQPQHF. The CDR3 coding sequence is TGTGCCTGGAGTGTAAGGGGGGCCATGGGTCAGCCCCAGCATTTT.

The rearrangement joins TRBV9 to TRBJ2-7; 13 nucleotides match TRBD2. The CDR3 extends over 18 amino acids. Looked up from germline, CDR1 is SGDLS and CDR2 is YYNGEE. J was trimmed by 5 bases and V by 4 bases; bases with no gene match: 15. This chain's CDR3 is CASSPPEALAGGPHEQYF. CDR3 bases: TGTGCCAGCAGCCCCCCCGAAGCACTAGCGGGAGGGCCTCACGAGCAGTACTTC.

V usage is TRBV30 and J usage is TRBJ2-5, with TRBD2 matching 8 bases. The ends lost 5 bases at V and 5 bases at J; junction bases unmatched: 4. Germline V CDR1 and CDR2: GTSNPN, SVGIG (reference sequence). The CDR3 consists of 12 residues. The CDR3 is CAWERESETQYF. CDR3 bases: TGTGCCTGGGAGCGGGAGTCGGAGACCCAGTACTTC.

J is TRBJ2-7 and V is TRBV27, with a possible D match to TRBD2 (6 bases). Deletions cut 5 bases from V and 4 bases from J, with 18 bases between. The V gene's germline CDR1 is MNHEY and CDR2 SMNVEV (reference sequence). CDR3 length: 15 residues. The CDR3 nucleotides read TGTGCCAGCAGTCCGAAGCTAGCGCCGCGGTACGAGCAGTACTTC. Translated: CASSPKLAPRYEQYF.

J is TRBJ2-5 and V is TRBV30, with TRBD2 matching 10 bases. Germline V gene sequence: CDR1 GTSNPN, CDR2 SVGIG (reference sequence). V shed 8 bases and J 1 base; nucleotides not matched to a gene: 10. The CDR3 loop spans 15 amino acids. CDR3 residues: CAGTGLADFQETQYF. CDR3 nucleotide sequence: TGTGCCGGAACCGGACTAGCGGATTTCCAAGAGACCCAGTACTTC.

The rearrangement joins TRBV2 to TRBJ2-2; D is unresolved. Germline V gives CDR1 SNHLY, CDR2 FYNNEI. This CDR3 region has 11 residues. Trimming cost V 5 bases and J 4 bases, with 2 bases left between them. CDR3 residues: CASSSTGELFF. DNA of the CDR3: TGTGCCAGCAGTTCCACCGGGGAGCTGTTTTTT.

The chain combines TRBV5-1 with TRBJ1-2; TRBD1 agrees at 9 bases. Germline V lookup: CDR1 SGHRS, CDR2 YFSETQ. The CDR3 length is 15 residues. V was pared by 4 bases and J by 10 bases, with 14 bases of the junction left unmatched. DNA for the CDR3: TGCGCCAGCAGCCGATCACAAGACAGGGGGGAAGACTACACCTTC. It is translated as CASSRSQDRGEDYTF. The full variable domain, completed using reference TRBV5-1 and TRBJ1-2, is KAGVTQTPRYLIKTRGQQVTLSCSPISGHRSVSWYQQTPGQGLQFLFEYFSETQRNKGNFPGRFSGRQFSNSRSEMNVSTLELGDSALYLCASSRSQDRGEDYTFGSGTRLTVV.